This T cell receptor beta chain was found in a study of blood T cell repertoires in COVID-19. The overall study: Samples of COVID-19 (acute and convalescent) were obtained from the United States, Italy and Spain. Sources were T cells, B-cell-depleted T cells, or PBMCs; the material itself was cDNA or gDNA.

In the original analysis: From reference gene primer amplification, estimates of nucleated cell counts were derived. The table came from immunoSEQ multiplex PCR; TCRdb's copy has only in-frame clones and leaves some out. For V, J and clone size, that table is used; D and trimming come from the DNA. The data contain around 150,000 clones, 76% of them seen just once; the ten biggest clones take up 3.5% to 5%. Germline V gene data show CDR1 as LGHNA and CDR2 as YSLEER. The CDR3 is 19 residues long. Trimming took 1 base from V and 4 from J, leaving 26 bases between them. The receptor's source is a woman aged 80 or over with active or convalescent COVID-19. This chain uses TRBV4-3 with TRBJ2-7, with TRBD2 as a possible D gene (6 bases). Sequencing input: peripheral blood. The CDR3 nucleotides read TGCGCCAGCAGCCAAGTCTGGACACGAAACATCGGGGGATATTACGAGCAGTACTTC. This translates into CASSQVWTRNIGGYYEQYF.